This T cell receptor beta chain was sequenced in a study of Graves' ophthalmopathy and Graves' hyperthyroidism. CDR1 SGHTA and CDR2 FQGNSA come from the germline V gene. CDR3 length equals 15 residues. The junction had 8 bases not matched to a gene; V was cut back by 5 bases and J by 4 bases. This clonotype occurred a few times. Amplifying from RNA transcripts, the study obtained TCR beta CDR3 regions. After a first-round RT-PCR with HTBI primers, a second-round multiplex PCR was run. From the multiplex PCR reads, TCRdb called clonotypes with MiXCR, one entry per CDR3 protein. The sample shows 230,000 or so distinct CDR3 sequences, roughly 50% of them seen only once.

This TCR was sampled from an adult man with Graves' ophthalmopathy. Sequencing input: peripheral blood. The genes are TRBV7-2 and TRBJ2-7; 10 nucleotides line up with TRBD1. The CDR3 reads CASSLYRTGGYEQYF. For the CDR3, the DNA is TGTGCCAGCAGCCTTTATAGGACAGGGGGATACGAGCAGTACTTC.